This entry is about one T cell receptor beta chain. CDR1 and CDR2 (germline): SGHTA, FQGTGA. V was pared by 0 bases and J by 2 bases, with 0 bases of the junction left unmatched. The CDR3 has 14 amino acids. The data were obtained in a study of shared T cell receptors in the human thymus. The protocol was immunoSEQ multiplex PCR, while the TCRdb copy is restricted to in-frame clones and leaves out a portion. The sample holds hundreds of thousands of clones, approximately 89% seen once. Another study also made use of these data, one on human thymus T cells. From that study: Related research has reported that thymic repertoires overlap highly among unrelated individuals.

This TCR was sampled from a boy younger than two with a congenital heart defect. The sequenced sample was thymocytes. The chain uses TRBV7-3 and TRBJ1-1; 7 bases are a match to TRBD1. Here the CDR3 DNA reads TGTGCCAGCAGCTTAACAGGGGGCAACACTGAAGCTTTCTTT. Amino acid sequence: CASSLTGGNTEAFF. Using reference TRBV7-3 and TRBJ1-1 for the parts outside the CDR3, the full variable domain is GAGVSQTPSNKVTEKGKYVELRCDPISGHTALYWYRQSLGQGPEFLIYFQGTGAADDSGLPNDRFFAVRPEGSVSTLKIQRTERGDSAVYLCASSLTGGNTEAFFGQGTRLTVV.